This T cell receptor beta chain was sequenced during a study of glioma-infiltrating T cells after dendritic cell vaccination. Whole-study results and caveats: Few patients contributed both blood and tumor specimens.

The CDR3 extends over 14 amino acids. Germline assignment: CDR1 GTSNPN and CDR2 SVGIG (reference sequence). V was clipped by 6 bases and J by 6 bases, with 18 bases between them. Concerning this clone: As yet, its antigen is unknown.

The repertoire was sequenced with immunoSEQ multiplex PCR; TCRdb's copy has only in-frame clones and lacks some. The sample contains about 95,000 clones, approximately 87% of which appear only once. The sequencing used blood, collected before dendritic cell vaccination. The chain couples TRBV30 to TRBJ2-1; D perhaps matches TRBD2 (6 bases). This TCR derives from a human donor with glioblastoma. CDR3 bases: TGTGCCTGTTCTTTAGGGGACTCTCTCAATGAGCAGTTCTTC. Protein sequence: CACSLGDSLNEQFF. The full variable domain, rest sourced from reference TRBV30 and TRBJ2-1, is SQTIHQWPATLVQPVGSPLSLECTVEGTSNPNLYWYRQAAGRGLQLLFYSVGIGQISSEVPQNLSASRPQDRQFILSSKKLLLSDSGFYLCACSLGDSLNEQFFGPGTRLTVL.